This entry concerns a single T cell receptor beta chain. Antigen specificity is unknown. The data belong to a study of T cell responses to AZD1222 COVID-19 vaccine. Notes on the study in general: Close to half of spike-specific TCRs reportedly recognize unmutated variant regions. Donors skewed white British and female; clonal diversity was possibly underestimated. Baseline seropositivity occurred in only a handful of AZD1222 recipients. When two AZD1222 doses had been given, Spike-specific TCR breadth and depth rose.

J gave up 8 bases and V 0 bases, and 8 bases lay outside the gene matches. The length of the CDR3 is 15 residues. The V gene's germline CDR1 is SGDLS and CDR2 YYNGEE. Here immunoSEQ multiplex PCR was the method, and the copy in TCRdb shows in-frame clones only, minus some. This table has some 190,000 clones, about nine tenths appearing once. The chain uses TRBV9 and TRBJ2-1, with TRBD2 matching over 7 bases. The sample here was peripheral blood, taken 28 days after the second AZD1222 dose. This TCR derives from an adult who received the AZD1222 COVID-19 vaccine. The CDR3 sequence: CASSVGGGLADEQFF. The DNA of the CDR3 is TGTGCCAGCAGCGTAGGGGGAGGCCTAGCGGATGAGCAGTTCTTC.